A single sample gave rise to the 15 T cell receptor beta chains below, sequenced in a study of T cell responses to AZD1222 COVID-19 vaccine. Generated by immunoSEQ multiplex PCR, the TCRdb table keeps only in-frame clones and is missing some. The sample consists of roughly 110,000 clones, 92% of them appearing once. The sample here was peripheral blood, taken 28 days after the second AZD1222 dose. These receptors originate from an adult who received the AZD1222 COVID-19 vaccine.

This rearrangement joins TRBV4-2 to TRBJ1-2; D gene uncertain. Germline CDR1 reads LGHNA; CDR2 reads YNFKEQ. The CDR3 is 14 residues long. V was trimmed by 3 bases and J by 3 bases, leaving 11 bases between them. CDR3 amino acids: CASSQLREHYGYTF. The CDR3 bases are TGTGCCAGCAGCCAGTTAAGAGAGCACTATGGCTACACCTTC.

The chain carries TRBV14 and TRBJ2-5; tentatively, D is TRBD1 or TRBD2 (5 bases each). CDR3 size: 16 residues. The V gene lost 8 bases and the J gene lost 1 base, with 20 bases spanning the gap. The germline V gene has CDR1 SGHDN and CDR2 FVKESK. The CDR3 DNA is TGTGCCAGCCCCCGGGGCAGAGACTCATTCCAAGAGACCCAGTACTTC. Protein: CASPRGRDSFQETQYF.

In its sample, this clone was seen once. This chain links TRBV29-1 with TRBJ1-1; the D gene is possibly TRBD1 (6 bases). This CDR3 is built from 12 residues. From germline, CDR1 is SQVTM and CDR2 ANQGSEA. V lost 6 bases to trimming and J lost 1 base, with 9 bases between them. The CDR3 is CSVDRKNTEAFF. CDR3 bases: TGCAGCGTGGACAGAAAGAACACTGAAGCTTTCTTT.

This clone was counted once. This rearrangement joins TRBV5-1 to TRBJ1-6, with 9 nucleotides matching TRBD1. This CDR3 is 16 amino acids long. Trimming at V came to 0 bases and at J to 9 bases, leaving 7 bases not matched to a gene. Germline assignment: CDR1 SGHRS and CDR2 YFSETQ. The CDR3 nucleotides are TGCGCCAGCAGCTTGGCGGGTGGACAGGGGCTTTCACCCCTCCACTTT. It yields the protein CASSLAGGQGLSPLHF.

The V gene is TRBV2, the J gene TRBJ1-2; D is possibly TRBD1 (6 bases). Germline V gene sequence: CDR1 SNHLY, CDR2 FYNNEI. V shed 2 bases and J shed 5 bases, with 9 bases lying between them. The CDR3 covers 13 residues. CDR3 coding DNA: TGTGCCAGCAGTGAAAACAGGGAATATGGCTACACCTTC. Translating gives CASSENREYGYTF.

The CDR3 DNA sequence: TGTGCCAGCAGCTTGGAGGTAGCGGGATGGGGCACCGGGGAGCTGTTTTTT. This encodes CASSLEVAGWGTGELFF. The chain joins TRBV5-6 to TRBJ2-2; 8 bases fit TRBD2. CDR1 and CDR2 from the germline V gene are SGHDT and YYEEEE. This CDR3 has 17 residues. V shed 0 bases, J shed 4 bases, and the junction held 8 bases outside the gene matches.

CDR3 in DNA: TGTGCTAGTGGTTTGAGTAAGACGGGGGGCAGCTACAATGAGCAGTTCTTC. Its translation is CASGLSKTGGSYNEQFF. This chain links TRBV12-5 with TRBJ2-1; weak D call: TRBD2 (7 bases). CDR3 length equals 17 residues. In germline, CDR1 is LGHNT, CDR2 FRNRAP. Trimming pared 2 bases from V and 3 bases from J, leaving 17 bases between.

The V and J genes are TRBV4-3 and TRBJ1-2; D unresolved. This CDR3 has 17 amino acids. CDR1 is LGHNA and CDR2 is YSLEER in the germline V gene. Trimming stripped 6 bases from V and 4 bases from J, with 24 bases between. CDR3 nucleotide sequence: TGCGCCAGCAGTCAAAAAATGCACGACACTATTACCTATGGCTACACCTTC. Translated: CASSQKMHDTITYGYTF.

This chain joins TRBV14 and TRBJ2-1; D is perhaps TRBD1 or TRBD2 (5 bases each). Germline V gene lookup returns CDR1 SGHDN and CDR2 FVKESK. V was shortened by 2 bases and J by 7 bases, with 9 bases between the two germline ends. This CDR3 region has 13 residues. The CDR3 is CASSQYGGNEQFF. Here the CDR3 DNA reads TGTGCCAGCAGCCAATATGGGGGAAATGAGCAGTTCTTC.

The chain links TRBV3-1 (or the pseudogene TRBV3-2) to TRBJ1-5; 8 bases agree with TRBD1. Unmatched junction bases numbered 8, after V lost 3 bases and J lost 1 base. This CDR3 spans 17 amino acids. Germline assignment: CDR1 LGHDT and CDR2 YNNKEL (reference sequence). CDR3 residues: CASSHSRGRISNQPQHF. CDR3 in DNA: TGTGCCAGCAGCCACAGCAGGGGGCGTATCAGCAATCAGCCCCAGCATTTT.

The chain links TRBV4-1 to TRBJ2-5; D is uncertain. Germline loops: CDR1 MGHRA, CDR2 YSYEKL. The length of the CDR3 is 13 residues. Trimming cost V 2 bases and J 11 bases, with 15 bases left between them. DNA of the CDR3: TGCGCCAGCAGCCAACAAGGGCCGTCCGTTCAGTACTTC. Protein product: CASSQQGPSVQYF.

This chain joins TRBV27 and TRBJ2-7, with 10 bases that match TRBD2. Per germline, CDR1 MNHEY and CDR2 SMNVEV (reference sequence). Trimming at V came to 2 bases and at J to 2 bases, leaving 3 bases not matched to a gene. The CDR3 has 15 amino acids. CDR3 in DNA: TGTGCCAGCAGTTTAGGGGGACTAGCGCCCTACGAGCAGTACTTC. Protein product: CASSLGGLAPYEQYF.

V usage is TRBV5-1 and J usage is TRBJ1-4; a possible D gene is TRBD1 (5 bases). Trimming removed 8 bases at V and 3 bases at J, with 11 bases between. Germline CDR1 and CDR2: SGHRS and YFSETQ. There are 13 residues in the CDR3. The CDR3 sequence: CASSLGANEKLFF. The CDR3, as DNA: TGCGCCAGTTCCCTGGGGGCTAATGAAAAACTGTTTTTT.

J is TRBJ2-7 and V is TRBV30; 7 nucleotides align to TRBD1. The V gene's germline CDR1 is GTSNPN and CDR2 SVGIG (reference sequence). This CDR3 is 14 amino acids long. After removal of 2 bases from V and 2 bases from J, the junction contained 6 bases not matched to a gene. CDR3 nucleotides: TGTGCCTGGAGTCGGACAGGAGCCACCTACGAGCAGTACTTC. Its protein product is CAWSRTGATYEQYF.

The gene calls are TRBV19 and TRBJ1-2; TRBD1 might be the D (5 bases). In germline, CDR1 is LNHDA, CDR2 SQIVND (reference sequence). This CDR3 is built from 13 residues. The ends were cut back, 4 bases at V and 6 bases at J, with 12 bases in the middle. The CDR3: CASSTNRLNGYTF. In DNA, the CDR3 is TGTGCCAGTAGTACTAACAGGCTCAATGGCTACACCTTC.